The clone carrying this TCR beta chain was seen many times. Its target is not known. Libraries for TCR beta were made by quantitative 5'-RACE with molecular barcodes. TCRdb ran MiXCR on the 5' RACE reads and lists one entry per CDR3 protein. The data contain 100,000 to 150,000 distinct CDR3 sequences, around 9.3% of them singletons. The CDR3 has 13 amino acids. Germline assignment: CDR1 DFQATT and CDR2 SNEGSKA (reference sequence). The V and J ends lost 7 bases and 2 bases, in that order; junction bases with no gene match: 4. The data were obtained in a study of CD8 T cells in ankylosing spondylitis. Study conclusions and caveats: Reactive arthritis synovial fluid and blood were previously reported to contain some motif variants. The study identified a TCR beta motif of about eight highly homologous variants that appeared characteristic of ankylosing spondylitis blood.

J is TRBJ2-5 and V is TRBV20-1, with 10 positions matching TRBD2. The specimen was blood, either unsorted or a sorted T cell fraction (not recorded which). The source of this sequence is a male donor with ankylosing spondylitis or in good health (not recorded which). This CDR3 reads CSGSSGRQETQYF. DNA of the CDR3: TGCAGTGGTTCTAGCGGGAGACAAGAGACCCAGTACTTC.